Shown below are 18 T cell receptor beta chains from a single sample sequenced in a study of identifying expanded T cells in peripheral blood. Generated by immunoSEQ multiplex PCR, the TCRdb table keeps only in-frame clones and is missing some. The table lists over 85,000 clones, about 91% of them singletons, with less than 15% in the top ten. Sequencing was done on a sample of blood. These receptors all come from a person aged 18 to 75 in good health.

The chain recombines TRBV4-2 with TRBJ1-5; D ambiguous. In germline, CDR1 is LGHNA, CDR2 YNFKEQ. The CDR3 covers 14 residues. V dropped 2 bases and J dropped 5 bases, with 10 bases sitting between them. CDR3 sequence reads: CASSQFRGDQPQHF. The CDR3 DNA reads as TGTGCCAGCAGCCAATTTCGGGGAGATCAGCCCCAGCATTTT.

The chain couples TRBV18 to TRBJ1-2, with a weak D call TRBD1 (6 bases). The CDR3 sequence is 15 residues long. CDR1 KGHSH and CDR2 LQKENI come from the germline V gene. Trimming pared 2 bases from V and 3 bases from J, leaving 13 bases between. The CDR3 is CASSPAPGGDYGYTF. The CDR3 DNA follows: TGTGCCAGCTCACCAGCCCCGGGGGGCGACTATGGCTACACCTTC.

CDR3 DNA: TGTGCCAGCTCGTCCGGGACATTCAACCGGGATACGCAGTATTTT. It is translated as CASSSGTFNRDTQYF. This rearrangement joins TRBV18 to TRBJ2-3; TRBD1 is a possible D gene (6 bases). CDR1 KGHSH and CDR2 LQKENI come from the germline V gene. The CDR3 length is 15 residues. V was trimmed by 6 bases and J by 6 bases, leaving 19 bases between them.

In this sample, this clone is medium-sized. The chain employs TRBV29-1 and TRBJ2-3; perhaps TRBD2 as D (6 bases). Germline CDR1 and CDR2: SQVTM and ANQGSEA. The V end lost 4 bases, the J end lost 1 base, and 15 bases lay between the germline ends. The length of the CDR3 is 15 residues. The CDR3 region is CSVGRREGGTDTQYF. CDR3 DNA: TGCAGCGTTGGTCGGCGGGAAGGAGGCACAGATACGCAGTATTTT.

V is TRBV18 and J is TRBJ2-7; possibly TRBD1 for D (5 bases). CDR3 length equals 16 residues. Trimming took off 1 base at V and 0 bases at J, with 13 bases between the two ends. Germline CDR1 and CDR2: KGHSH and LQKENI. The CDR3 region is CASSPLAGSSSYEQYF. CDR3 DNA sequence: TGTGCCAGCTCACCACTCGCAGGGTCGAGCTCCTACGAGCAGTACTTC.

This chain connects TRBV11-3 to TRBJ2-7; D is unclear. The CDR3 runs to 13 residues. The germline gives CDR1 SGHNT, CDR2 YENEEA. V dropped 1 base and J dropped 6 bases, with 10 bases sitting between them. The CDR3 reads CASSLGSGGEQYF. The CDR3 DNA sequence: TGTGCCAGCAGCTTAGGATCGGGCGGCGAGCAGTACTTC. Together with reference TRBV11-3 and TRBJ2-7, the CDR3 gives the full variable domain: EAGVVQSPRYKIIEKKQPVAFWCNPISGHNTLYWYLQNLGQGPELLIRYENEEAVDDSQLPKDRFSAERLKGVDSTLKIQPAELGDSAVYLCASSLGSGGEQYFGPGTRLTVT.

V is TRBV7-2 and J is TRBJ2-3; 8 bases map to TRBD2. The junction had 7 bases not matched to a gene; V was cut back by 4 bases and J by 4 bases. The CDR3 has 15 residues. Looked up from germline, CDR1 is SGHTA and CDR2 is FQGNSA. Here the CDR3 reads CASSSYGGAADTQYF. CDR3 in DNA: TGTGCCAGCAGCTCCTACGGGGGGGCCGCAGATACGCAGTATTTT.

The chain joins TRBV7-3 to TRBJ2-1; D not resolved. V lost 5 bases to trimming and J lost 9 bases, with 14 bases between them. The germline gives CDR1 SGHTA, CDR2 FQGTGA. The CDR3 totals 13 residues. CDR3 in amino acids: CASSARPSTEQFF. For the CDR3, the DNA is TGTGCCAGCAGCGCCAGACCGAGTACTGAGCAGTTCTTC.

This clone was detected once. V is TRBV4-1 and J is TRBJ1-5; D unclear. V was cut by 1 base and J by 0 bases, with 7 bases left in between. The CDR3 covers 15 residues. Looked up from germline, CDR1 is MGHRA and CDR2 is YSYEKL. In DNA form, the CDR3 reads TGCGCCAGCAGCCAAGGGTCATATAGCAATCAGCCCCAGCATTTT. Its protein is CASSQGSYSNQPQHF.

This chain uses TRBV9 with TRBJ2-7; 9 bases map to TRBD2. Germline trimming cut 0 bases from V and 6 bases from J; bases unmatched to any gene: 7. Germline V CDR1 and CDR2: SGDLS, YYNGEE. This CDR3 has 15 amino acids. As DNA, the CDR3 is TGTGCCAGCAGCGTAGGCGGGGGGGCCTCGCTCGAGCAGTACTTC. Translation gives CASSVGGGASLEQYF.

The rearrangement joins TRBV7-9 to TRBJ1-1; tentative D call: TRBD1 (5 bases). The CDR3 length is 13 residues. Germline assignment: CDR1 SEHNR and CDR2 FQNEAQ (reference sequence). V lost 8 bases, J lost 1 base, and 11 bases lay in between. For the CDR3, the DNA is TGTGCCAGCCTTGGGGGTCGGAACACTGAAGCTTTCTTT. Translated: CASLGGRNTEAFF.

The rearrangement uses TRBV5-1 and TRBJ1-4, with TRBD1 matching 10 bases. The V gene's germline CDR1 is SGHRS and CDR2 YFSETQ. V shed 4 bases, J shed 8 bases, and the junction held 8 bases outside the gene matches. This CDR3 region has 15 residues. The CDR3 coding sequence is TGCGCCAGCAGCGAGACAGGGGGCAAGGAGGAAAAACTGTTTTTT. Its protein is CASSETGGKEEKLFF. The full variable domain, rest sourced from reference TRBV5-1 and TRBJ1-4, is KAGVTQTPRYLIKTRGQQVTLSCSPISGHRSVSWYQQTPGQGLQFLFEYFSETQRNKGNFPGRFSGRQFSNSRSEMNVSTLELGDSALYLCASSETGGKEEKLFFGSGTQLSVL.

This clone was seen only once. The CDR3: CASSFLGFNQPQHF. CDR3 nucleotide sequence: TGTGCCAGCAGTTTTCTGGGGTTCAATCAGCCCCAGCATTTT. The chain combines TRBV28 with TRBJ1-5; no clear D gene. The CDR3 runs 14 residues. Germline CDR1 and CDR2: MDHEN and SYDVKM. Trimming took 3 bases from V and 3 from J, leaving 9 bases between them.

The chain joins TRBV2 to TRBJ2-1; D perhaps matches TRBD1 (5 bases). The CDR3 has 15 residues. Trimming shortened V by 7 bases and J by 8 bases, and 21 bases separated the two germline ends. Germline V gene data show CDR1 as SNHLY and CDR2 as FYNNEI. CDR3 sequence: CASTYDSLSPDEQFF. CDR3 coding DNA: TGTGCCAGCACTTATGACAGCCTATCCCCTGATGAGCAGTTCTTC.

The chain links TRBV7-2 to TRBJ2-4; no clear D gene. Germline V CDR1 and CDR2: SGHTA, FQGNSA. V lost 5 bases and J 1 base, leaving 15 bases between the germline ends. CDR3 length: 16 amino acids. The CDR3 sequence is CASSPIGAQAKNIQYF. For the CDR3, the DNA is TGTGCCAGCAGCCCCATAGGAGCCCAGGCCAAAAACATTCAGTACTTC.

This clone was seen a handful of times. The chain uses TRBV9 and TRBJ1-1; D is unresolved. With 3 bases removed from V and 1 base from J, the gap between germline ends came to 7 bases. Per the germline V gene, CDR1 is SGDLS and CDR2 is YYNGEE. This CDR3 comprises 13 residues. This CDR3 is CASSELQNTEAFF. CDR3 nucleotide sequence: TGTGCCAGCAGCGAACTACAGAACACTGAAGCTTTCTTT.

This clone was found once. The chain couples TRBV10-3 to TRBJ2-3; maybe TRBD1 (6 bases). The CDR3 is 12 residues long. Trimming removed 11 bases at V and 4 bases at J, with 13 bases between. Germline V lookup: CDR1 ENHRY, CDR2 SYGVKD. Written as DNA, the CDR3 is TGTGCCGCCTCAGGGGAATCAGATACGCAGTATTTT. It codes for CAASGESDTQYF.

V is TRBV6-9 and J is TRBJ2-5, with D possibly TRBD1 on 6 matching bases. The CDR3 totals 13 residues. Germline values: CDR1 MNHGY, CDR2 SVAAGI. The V end lost 4 bases, the J end lost 3 bases, and 9 bases lay between the germline ends. The CDR3: CASSSYREETQYF. CDR3 nucleotide sequence: TGTGCCAGCAGTTCCTACAGGGAAGAGACCCAGTACTTC.